This T cell receptor (beta chain) was sequenced for a study of blood T cell repertoires in COVID-19. The wider study: The United States, Italy and Spain provided the acute and convalescent COVID-19 samples.

Across about two dozen US areas, participants ranged in age from about 18 to 100 years. What the recovered Cohort 3 donors had was two negative PCRs, clearance, or symptom resolution. Using immunoSEQ multiplex PCR, the repertoire was profiled, and TCRdb retains in-frame clones only, with some absent. The table lists 160,000 or so clones, roughly 84% of them singletons. The sample was PBMCs or T cells enriched from blood (not recorded which). This TCR derives from a man in his sixties who had recovered from COVID-19.

The CDR3 is CASSPLRGTSGELFF. The CDR3 bases are TGTGCCAGCAGCCCCCTCAGGGGTACATCCGGGGAGCTGTTTTTT. The chain carries TRBV27 and TRBJ2-2; D may be TRBD1 (6 bases). The V end was cut by 6 bases, the J end by 6 bases, with 17 bases between. This CDR3 is built from 15 residues. Germline V gene data show CDR1 as MNHEY and CDR2 as SMNVEV (reference sequence).